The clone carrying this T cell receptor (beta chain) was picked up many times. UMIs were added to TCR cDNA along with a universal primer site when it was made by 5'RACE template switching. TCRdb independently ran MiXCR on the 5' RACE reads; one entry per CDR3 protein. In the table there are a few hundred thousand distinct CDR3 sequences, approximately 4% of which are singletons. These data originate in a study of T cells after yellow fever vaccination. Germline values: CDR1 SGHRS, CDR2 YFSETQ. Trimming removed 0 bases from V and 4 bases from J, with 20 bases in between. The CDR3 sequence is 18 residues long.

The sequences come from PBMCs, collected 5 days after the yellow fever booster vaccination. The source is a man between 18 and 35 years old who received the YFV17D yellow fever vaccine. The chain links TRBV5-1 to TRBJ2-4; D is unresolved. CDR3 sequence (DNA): TGCGCCAGCAGCTTGGCATCCTTCCAACCCTCCTTTAAAAACATTCAGTACTTC. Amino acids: CASSLASFQPSFKNIQYF.